The 20 T cell receptor beta chains below were found in one sample sequenced in a study of neoadjuvant anti-PD-1 for oral cavity cancer. Clones were read by immunoSEQ multiplex PCR, and TCRdb kept only the in-frame ones, dropping some. This sample has approximately 17,000 clones, with approximately 70% found just once. The sequencing here drew on PBMCs, taken before nivolumab (anti-PD-1) treatment. The receptors originated from a person between 40 and 80 years old with oral cavity squamous cell carcinoma.

This clone was recorded once. V gene TRBV30 combines with J gene TRBJ2-3, with 7 bases matching TRBD2. V was pared by 0 bases and J by 5 bases, with 8 bases of the junction left unmatched. The CDR3 length is 15 residues. Germline-derived CDR1 and CDR2 are GTSNPN and SVGIG (reference sequence). The CDR3 sequence: CAWSVSSGRQDTQYF. The DNA for the CDR3 is TGTGCCTGGAGTGTATCTAGCGGCCGCCAAGATACGCAGTATTTT.

The gene calls are TRBV5-6 and TRBJ1-3; tentatively, D is TRBD1 (5 bases). V was trimmed by 0 bases and J by 0 bases, leaving 10 bases between them. Germline CDR1 reads SGHDT; CDR2 reads YYEEEE. The CDR3 loop spans 16 amino acids. DNA of the CDR3: TGTGCCAGCAGCTTGGGACAGCCGAGCTCTGGAAACACCATATATTTT. It yields the protein CASSLGQPSSGNTIYF.

This rearrangement joins TRBV5-1 to TRBJ2-1; 8 nucleotides match TRBD2. This CDR3 spans 15 amino acids. The V segment lost 0 bases and the J segment 7 bases; nucleotides outside the gene matches: 6. Germline V CDR1 and CDR2: SGHRS, YFSETQ. The CDR3: CASSLERTSWNEQFF. In DNA, the CDR3 is TGCGCCAGCAGCTTGGAAAGGACTAGCTGGAATGAGCAGTTCTTC.

The chain uses TRBV28 and TRBJ2-5, with 12 nucleotides matching TRBD1. V trimming: 2 bases; J trimming: 1 base; junction bases outside the gene matches: 8. Germline CDR1 and CDR2: MDHEN and SYDVKM. The length of the CDR3 is 18 residues. CDR3 amino acids: CASSLGTGGSEGQETQYF. The CDR3 DNA reads as TGTGCCAGCAGTTTAGGGACAGGGGGCAGTGAGGGCCAAGAGACCCAGTACTTC.

J is TRBJ2-1 and V is TRBV19; TRBD2 might be the D (6 bases). Trimming shortened V by 6 bases and J by 0 bases, and 18 bases separated the two germline ends. Germline CDR1 LNHDA, CDR2 SQIVND (reference sequence). The length of the CDR3 is 17 residues. DNA for the CDR3: TGTGCCAGTAGCCCTACTAGCTCCTTAAGCTCCTACAATGAGCAGTTCTTC. Translated, it gives CASSPTSSLSSYNEQFF.

The chain has TRBV6-1 and TRBJ1-5; no clear D gene. The V gene's germline CDR1 is MNHNS and CDR2 SASEGT. Between the trimmed V and J ends, which lost 7 bases and 6 bases, there was a span of 4 bases. The CDR3 extends over 10 amino acids. CDR3: CASTGQPQHF. In DNA form, the CDR3 reads TGTGCCAGCACAGGTCAGCCCCAGCATTTT.

This rearrangement joins TRBV28 to TRBJ1-1; weak D call: TRBD1 (5 bases). V was shortened by 4 bases and J by 3 bases, with 15 bases between the two germline ends. The CDR3 is made up of 15 amino acids. Germline V lookup: CDR1 MDHEN, CDR2 SYDVKM. CDR3 sequence (DNA): TGTGCCAGCAGTTCATTTGGGGCGCGGTACACTGAAGCTTTCTTT. Translation: CASSSFGARYTEAFF. The variable domain in full, with the rest retrieved from reference TRBV28 and TRBJ1-1, is DVKVTQSSRYLVKRTGEKVFLECVQDMDHENMFWYRQDPGLGLRLIYFSYDVKMKEKGDIPEGYSVSREKKERFSLILESASTNQTSMYLCASSSFGARYTEAFFGQGTRLTVV.

This rearrangement joins TRBV6-5 to TRBJ2-1; 8 bases are shared with TRBD1. Trimming removed 5 bases from V and 4 bases from J; junction bases left unmatched: 1. CDR1 and CDR2 (germline): MNHEY, SVGAGI. The CDR3 has 13 residues. The chain's CDR3 is CASSRQGYNEQFF. Here the CDR3 DNA reads TGTGCCAGCAGTCGACAGGGGTACAATGAGCAGTTCTTC.

This clone was observed a handful of times. V is TRBV5-1 and J is TRBJ2-7; 10 bases map to TRBD2. Trimming at V came to 1 base and at J to 7 bases, leaving 5 bases not matched to a gene. This CDR3 is built from 14 residues. The germline CDR1 and CDR2 sequences are SGHRS and YFSETQ. The CDR3 reads CASSLLAGEGEQYF. The CDR3 DNA sequence: TGCGCCAGCAGCTTGCTAGCGGGGGAAGGGGAGCAGTACTTC.

This clone appeared a few times. The V and J genes are TRBV7-6 and TRBJ2-2; no clear D. The CDR3 covers 15 residues. Trimming removed 6 bases from V and 0 bases from J, with 11 bases in between. Germline lookup yields CDR1 SGHVS and CDR2 FNYEAQ. CDR3 residues: CASRVGGANTGELFF. CDR3 DNA sequence: TGTGCCAGCAGGGTTGGCGGAGCGAACACCGGGGAGCTGTTTTTT.

The chain recombines TRBV7-2 with TRBJ2-1; maybe TRBD2 (5 bases). V was cut by 4 bases and J by 9 bases, with 16 bases left in between. Germline lookup yields CDR1 SGHTA and CDR2 FQGNSA. The CDR3 spans 14 residues. The CDR3 protein is CASSSSGLVGEQFF. The CDR3 DNA reads as TGTGCCAGCAGCTCCTCGGGATTGGTCGGTGAGCAGTTCTTC.

The gene calls are TRBV7-6 and TRBJ1-4, with 7 bases aligning to TRBD1. The V gene end was trimmed by 5 bases and the J gene end by 5 bases; junction bases not matched to a gene: 5. CDR3 length: 14 residues. From germline, CDR1 is SGHVS and CDR2 FNYEAQ. The CDR3 DNA is TGTGCCAGCAGCGCGACAGGGCTAAATGAAAAACTGTTTTTT. As protein: CASSATGLNEKLFF.

The V call is TRBV20-1, the J call TRBJ2-3; D is uncertain. This CDR3 has 11 amino acids. The germline V gene encodes CDR1 DFQATT and CDR2 SNEGSKA (reference sequence). Trimming removed 3 bases at V and 5 bases at J, with 6 bases between. The CDR3 here is CSASTLDTQYF. CDR3 in DNA: TGCAGTGCTAGCACCTTAGATACGCAGTATTTT.

V gene TRBV10-1 combines with J gene TRBJ2-1; perhaps D is TRBD1 or TRBD2 (5 bases each). Germline V gene lookup returns CDR1 WNHNN and CDR2 SYGVQD (reference sequence). This CDR3 has 15 amino acids. Between the trimmed V and J ends, which lost 2 bases and 3 bases, there was a span of 11 bases. The CDR3 nucleotides read TGCGCCAGCAGTGAGGTGGGGGAAAGCTACAATGAGCAGTTCTTC. Translation: CASSEVGESYNEQFF.

The CDR3 nucleotides are TGTGCCAGCAGCTTAGGGGGGCCGAGCTATGGCTACACCTTC. Translation: CASSLGGPSYGYTF. The rearrangement joins TRBV11-1 to TRBJ1-2, with D maybe TRBD1 (6 bases). Trimming shortened V by 1 base and J by 4 bases, and 10 bases separated the two germline ends. This CDR3 spans 14 amino acids. Germline loops: CDR1 SGHAT, CDR2 FQDESV (reference sequence).

The genes are TRBV10-3 and TRBJ2-7, with TRBD1 identical over 8 bases. The CDR3 length is 14 residues. With 3 bases clipped from V and 3 bases from J, the junction kept 4 bases outside the gene matches. Germline CDR1 ENHRY, CDR2 SYGVKD. CDR3 protein: CAISDPQGDYEQYF. Here the CDR3 DNA reads TGTGCCATCAGTGACCCACAGGGGGACTACGAGCAGTACTTC.

The V gene is TRBV6-5, the J gene TRBJ2-2; no definite D call. The V and J ends lost 2 bases and 7 bases respectively, with 11 bases between them. CDR3 length equals 14 residues. From germline, CDR1 is MNHEY and CDR2 SVGAGI. The CDR3 nucleotides are TGTGCCAGCAGTTACGGTGGTGGTGGCGGGGAGCTGTTTTTT. This gives the protein CASSYGGGGGELFF.

The chain has TRBV6-5 and TRBJ1-1; possibly TRBD1 for D (5 bases). Germline values: CDR1 MNHEY, CDR2 SVGAGI. V lost 4 bases, J lost 4 bases, and 13 bases lay in between. The CDR3 has 14 amino acids. In nucleotides, the CDR3 is TGTGCCAGCAGTTCCCGTGGGGGTGGCACTGAAGCTTTCTTT. It translates to CASSSRGGGTEAFF.

This clone was recorded only once. V is TRBV28 and J is TRBJ2-7; 11 nucleotides line up with TRBD2. The CDR3 sequence is 14 residues long. CDR1 MDHEN and CDR2 SYDVKM come from the germline V gene. The junction had 9 bases not matched to a gene; V was cut back by 5 bases and J by 9 bases. Written as DNA, the CDR3 is TGTGCCAGCAGTCAACTAGCGGGAGCTCAGCCGCAGTACTTC. Protein: CASSQLAGAQPQYF.

The V call is TRBV2, the J call TRBJ2-1, with 9 nucleotides matching TRBD2. The length of the CDR3 is 17 residues. Germline CDR1 and CDR2: SNHLY and FYNNEI. Unmatched junction bases numbered 18, after V lost 6 bases and J lost 9 bases. The CDR3 nucleotides are TGTGCCAGCAGCGGCCAATCGGGGCTAGCGGGAAAGGTTGAGCAGTTCTTC. This codes for CASSGQSGLAGKVEQFF.